This T cell receptor (beta chain) was recovered during a study of shared clonotypes between healthy human individuals. General observations from the study: Sorted-subset sequencing was shown by rarefaction to be incomplete despite large depth. Sequencing depth was a factor that was expected to affect clonotype sharing among donors. Non-shared clonotypes had lower generation probabilities than those shared by all four donors.

Repertoires were generated with immunoSEQ multiplex PCR, while TCRdb's copy carries only in-frame clones and drops some. Counted here are about 2.1 million clones, about 93% occurring once; the ten biggest clones make up about 1.7%. About this clone itself: Its antigen remains unidentified.

The germline V and J ends were trimmed by 5 bases and 7 bases, with 14 bases remaining between them. CDR1 LNHDA and CDR2 SQIVND come from the germline V gene (reference sequence). The CDR3 consists of 13 residues. The naive CD8 fraction comprised CD45RO-negative cells positively selected for CCR7 and excluded terminally differentiated effector memory CD45RA+ cells. Adults of Caucasian background living in Nashville, Tennessee made up all donors. The clonotype was recovered from a man aged 18 to 29 in good health. Some clones in this sample may be carry-over from other donors' samples. The specimen was naive CD8+ T cells from PBMCs. The rearrangement uses TRBV19 and TRBJ1-1; the D is unclear. The CDR3 nucleotides read TGTGCCAGTAGTCTCTTGCCTAGCCTTGAAGCTTTCTTT. This encodes CASSLLPSLEAFF.